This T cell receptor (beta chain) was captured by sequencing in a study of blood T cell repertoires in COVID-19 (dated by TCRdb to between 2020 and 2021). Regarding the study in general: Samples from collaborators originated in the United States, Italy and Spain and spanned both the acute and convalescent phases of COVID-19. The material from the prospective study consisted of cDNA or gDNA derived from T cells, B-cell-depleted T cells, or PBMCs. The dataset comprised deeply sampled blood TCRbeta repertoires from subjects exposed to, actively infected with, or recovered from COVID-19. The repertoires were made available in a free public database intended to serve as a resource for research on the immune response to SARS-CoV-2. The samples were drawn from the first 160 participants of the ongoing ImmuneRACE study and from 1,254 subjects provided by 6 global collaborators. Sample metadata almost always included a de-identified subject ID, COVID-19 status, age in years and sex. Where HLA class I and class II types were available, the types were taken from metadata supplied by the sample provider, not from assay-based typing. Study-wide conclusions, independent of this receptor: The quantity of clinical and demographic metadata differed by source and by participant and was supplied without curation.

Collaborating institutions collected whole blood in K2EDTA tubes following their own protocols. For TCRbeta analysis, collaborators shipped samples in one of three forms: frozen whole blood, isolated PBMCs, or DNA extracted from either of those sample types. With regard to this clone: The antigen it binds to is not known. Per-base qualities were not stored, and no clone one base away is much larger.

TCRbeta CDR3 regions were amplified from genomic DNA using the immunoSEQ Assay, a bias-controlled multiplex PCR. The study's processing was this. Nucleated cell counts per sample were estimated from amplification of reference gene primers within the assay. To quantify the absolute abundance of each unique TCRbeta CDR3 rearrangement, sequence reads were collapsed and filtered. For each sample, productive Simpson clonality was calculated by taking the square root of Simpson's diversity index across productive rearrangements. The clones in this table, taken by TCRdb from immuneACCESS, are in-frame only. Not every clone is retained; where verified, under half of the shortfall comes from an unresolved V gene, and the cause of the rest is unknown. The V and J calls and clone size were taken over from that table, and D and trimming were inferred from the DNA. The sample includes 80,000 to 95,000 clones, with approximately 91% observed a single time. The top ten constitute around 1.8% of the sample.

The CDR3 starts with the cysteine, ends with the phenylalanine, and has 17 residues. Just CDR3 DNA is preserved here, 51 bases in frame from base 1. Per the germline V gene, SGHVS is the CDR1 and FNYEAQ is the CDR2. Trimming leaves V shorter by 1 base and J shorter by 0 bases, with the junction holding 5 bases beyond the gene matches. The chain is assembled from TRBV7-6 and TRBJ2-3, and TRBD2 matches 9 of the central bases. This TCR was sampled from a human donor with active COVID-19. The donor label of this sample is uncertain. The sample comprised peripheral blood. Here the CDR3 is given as CASSLGLAGASTDTQYF. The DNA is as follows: TGTGCCAGCAGCTTAGGGTTAGCGGGGGCCAGCACAGATACGCAGTATTTT.